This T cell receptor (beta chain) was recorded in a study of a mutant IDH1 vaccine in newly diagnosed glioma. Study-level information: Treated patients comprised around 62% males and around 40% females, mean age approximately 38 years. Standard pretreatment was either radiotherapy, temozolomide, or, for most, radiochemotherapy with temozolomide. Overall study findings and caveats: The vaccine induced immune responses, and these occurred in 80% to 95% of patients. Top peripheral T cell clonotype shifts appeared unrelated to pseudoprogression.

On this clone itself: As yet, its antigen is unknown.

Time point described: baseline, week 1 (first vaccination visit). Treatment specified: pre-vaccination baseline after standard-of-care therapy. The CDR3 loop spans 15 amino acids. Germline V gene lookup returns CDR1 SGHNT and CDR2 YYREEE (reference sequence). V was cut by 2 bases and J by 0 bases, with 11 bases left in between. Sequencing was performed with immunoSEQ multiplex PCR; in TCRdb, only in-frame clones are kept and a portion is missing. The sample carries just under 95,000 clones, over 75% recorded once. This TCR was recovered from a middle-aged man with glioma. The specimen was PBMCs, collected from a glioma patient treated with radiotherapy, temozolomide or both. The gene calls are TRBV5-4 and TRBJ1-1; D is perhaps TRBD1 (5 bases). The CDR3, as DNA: TGTGCCAGCAGCTTATTCGGACATCTGAACACTGAAGCTTTCTTT. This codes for CASSLFGHLNTEAFF.